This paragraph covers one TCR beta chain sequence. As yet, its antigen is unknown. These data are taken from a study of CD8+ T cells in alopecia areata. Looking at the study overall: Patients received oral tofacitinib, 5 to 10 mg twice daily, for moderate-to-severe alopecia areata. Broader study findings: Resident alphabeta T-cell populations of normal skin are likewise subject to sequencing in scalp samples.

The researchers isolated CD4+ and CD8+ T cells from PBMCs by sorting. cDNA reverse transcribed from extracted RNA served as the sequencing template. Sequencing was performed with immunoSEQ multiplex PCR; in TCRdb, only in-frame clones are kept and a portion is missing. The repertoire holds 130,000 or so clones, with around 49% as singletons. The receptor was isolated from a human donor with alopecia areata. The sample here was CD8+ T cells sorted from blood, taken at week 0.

The CDR3 loop reads CASSHGGQLSTDTQYF. The CDR3 nucleotides read TGCGCCAGCAGCCACGGAGGACAGTTGAGCACAGATACGCAGTATTTT. This chain uses TRBV4-1 with TRBJ2-3; D perhaps matches TRBD1 (6 bases). CDR3 length: 16 amino acids. Germline CDR1 MGHRA, CDR2 YSYEKL. V lost 3 bases to trimming and J lost 0 bases, with 13 bases between them.